The next 21 T cell receptor beta chains were all read from a single sample in a study of T-cell memory formation after mild COVID-19. TCRdb processed the 5' RACE reads anew with MiXCR; each CDR3 protein has one entry. The sample has around 530,000 distinct CDR3 sequences, about 22% seen once. Sequenced material: PBMCs or a T cell subset sorted from them (not recorded which). These receptors were obtained from an adult woman who had mild COVID-19 (a few samples of this study predate the infection). Cell type and time point are not known.

The rearrangement joins TRBV12-3 or TRBV12-4 to TRBJ2-7, with TRBD1 identical over 8 bases. With 5 bases clipped from V and 2 bases from J, the junction kept 8 bases outside the gene matches. The CDR3 is 15 amino acids. The CDR3 reads CASSPRTGPAYEQYF. CDR3 nucleotides: TGTGCCAGCAGTCCCCGGACAGGGCCCGCCTACGAGCAGTACTTC.

This clonotype was counted only a few times. V gene TRBV5-1 combines with J gene TRBJ1-1; D perhaps matches TRBD1 (6 bases). V was cut by 7 bases and J by 2 bases, with 18 bases left in between. The CDR3 has 15 residues. Germline loops: CDR1 SGHRS, CDR2 YFSETQ. Here the CDR3 DNA reads TGCGCCAGCCGGGTCGGGGACAACCCCAACACTGAAGCTTTCTTT. It codes for CASRVGDNPNTEAFF.

This clonotype appeared a few times. The chain is built from TRBV7-6 and TRBJ1-1, with D unclear. There are 14 residues in the CDR3. The V end was cut by 1 base, the J end by 6 bases, with 12 bases between. CDR1 and CDR2 (germline): SGHVS, FNYEAQ. CDR3 region: CASSLDGSAPEAFF. In DNA form, the CDR3 reads TGTGCCAGCAGCTTAGATGGGTCCGCACCTGAAGCTTTCTTT.

There are a few counts of this clonotype. The V gene is TRBV2, the J gene TRBJ1-5; 7 bases agree with TRBD1. V gave up 3 bases and J gave up 3 bases; unmatched junction bases: 11. Germline CDR1 and CDR2: SNHLY and FYNNEI. The CDR3 is 17 residues long. CDR3 nucleotide sequence: TGTGCCAGCAGTGAGCCAGGGGGGACACGGCTCAATCAGCCCCAGCATTTT. Its protein product is CASSEPGGTRLNQPQHF.

This clonotype was observed a few times. This rearrangement joins TRBV5-1 to TRBJ2-1; 9 bases agree with TRBD2. The ends lost 0 bases at V and 6 bases at J; junction bases unmatched: 7. Germline CDR1 is SGHRS and CDR2 is YFSETQ. The CDR3 contains 16 residues. The CDR3 DNA follows: TGCGCCAGCAGCTTGGCTCCTAGCGGGACACTCAATGAGCAGTTCTTC. Translation: CASSLAPSGTLNEQFF.

This chain links TRBV6-5 with TRBJ2-3; TRBD2 matches at 9 bases. The CDR3 has 16 amino acids. Trimming took 6 bases from V and 1 from J; bases not matched to a gene: 8. Germline CDR1 is MNHEY and CDR2 is SVGAGI. The CDR3 is CASRGRKRGGTDTQYF. Written as DNA, the CDR3 is TGTGCCAGCAGGGGAAGGAAGCGGGGGGGCACAGATACGCAGTATTTT.

The chain links TRBV14 to TRBJ1-1; no reliable D call. This CDR3 has 14 residues. V dropped 1 base and J dropped 3 bases, with 9 bases sitting between them. Germline values: CDR1 SGHDN, CDR2 FVKESK. In nucleotides, the CDR3 is TGTGCCAGCAGCCAAGGGGGAGGGTACACTGAAGCTTTCTTT. This encodes CASSQGGGYTEAFF.

This clonotype showed up just a few times. The rearrangement joins TRBV5-1 to TRBJ2-1, with TRBD2 identical over 15 bases. The ends lost 2 bases at V and 8 bases at J; junction bases unmatched: 11. The CDR3 is 18 residues long. Germline assignment: CDR1 SGHRS and CDR2 YFSETQ. CDR3 in amino acids: CASSFAGLAGGRPHEQFF. The CDR3 DNA follows: TGCGCCAGCAGCTTCGCGGGACTAGCGGGGGGCCGACCCCATGAGCAGTTCTTC.

The V call is TRBV20-1, the J call TRBJ2-1; 10 nucleotides match TRBD2. CDR3 length: 17 amino acids. Losses at the gene ends were 1 base for V and 9 bases for J; bases not matched to a gene: 15. Germline values: CDR1 DFQATT, CDR2 SNEGSKA (reference sequence). The CDR3 loop is CSARGGPGSSGGGEQFF. In DNA form, the CDR3 reads TGCAGTGCTAGAGGGGGGCCTGGGTCTAGCGGGGGAGGTGAGCAGTTCTTC.

Concerning this clonotype: This sequence may be a read error, since a much larger clone differs from it by one base. V is TRBV6-1 and J is TRBJ2-7, with 7 bases aligning to TRBD1. Germline values: CDR1 MNHNS, CDR2 SASEGT. The CDR3 loop spans 13 amino acids. The CDR3 loop is CVSSEVPRGEQYF. In nucleotides, the CDR3 is TGTGTCAGCAGTGAAGTCCCCAGGGGGGAGCAGTACTTC.

This clonotype was detected a few times. The chain is built from TRBV20-1 and TRBJ2-1, with 10 bases lining up with TRBD2. The V and J ends lost 1 base and 14 bases, in that order; junction bases with no gene match: 14. CDR3 size: 15 residues. Per the germline V gene, CDR1 is DFQATT and CDR2 is SNEGSKA (reference sequence). The CDR3: CSARAGSGGPIQEFF. In nucleotides, the CDR3 is TGCAGTGCTAGAGCGGGTAGCGGGGGGCCAATACAGGAGTTCTTC.

This clonotype was counted only a few times. The rearrangement joins TRBV19 to TRBJ2-7; tentatively, D is TRBD1 (6 bases). Trimming left V 8 bases short and J 2 bases short, with 13 bases between. The CDR3 length is 13 residues. CDR1 is LNHDA and CDR2 is SQIVND in the germline V gene (reference sequence). CDR3 DNA sequence: TGTGCCAGTGCACCGGGACACCCCTACGAGCAGTACTTC. As protein: CASAPGHPYEQYF.

This clonotype has a count of ten or more. As DNA, the CDR3 is TGCGCCAGCAGCTTGGCCGAACAAGAGACCCAGTACTTC. It encodes CASSLAEQETQYF. This chain joins TRBV5-1 and TRBJ2-5; no reliable D call. V was trimmed by 0 bases and J by 2 bases, leaving 5 bases between them. The CDR3 length is 13 residues. The V gene's germline CDR1 is SGHRS and CDR2 YFSETQ.

This clonotype was picked up a small number of times. The chain employs TRBV5-1 and TRBJ1-3; no reliable D call. The ends were cut back, 4 bases at V and 4 bases at J, with 12 bases in the middle. The germline V gene has CDR1 SGHRS and CDR2 YFSETQ. The CDR3 runs 14 residues. The CDR3 loop is CASSLGSRGNTIYF. In nucleotides, the CDR3 is TGCGCCAGCAGCCTGGGTTCCAGGGGAAACACCATATATTTT.

A few counts support this clonotype. This rearrangement joins TRBV6-6 to TRBJ2-3; D is uncertain. The germline V gene encodes CDR1 MNHNY and CDR2 SVGAGI (reference sequence). The length of the CDR3 is 15 residues. Deletions cut 3 bases from V and 0 bases from J, with 10 bases between. CDR3 sequence reads: CASSYFGSSTDTQYF. CDR3 sequence (DNA): TGTGCCAGCAGTTATTTCGGGTCCAGCACAGATACGCAGTATTTT.

This chain links TRBV7-9 with TRBJ1-2; perhaps TRBD1 as D (5 bases). This CDR3 comprises 13 residues. The germline gives CDR1 SEHNR, CDR2 FQNEAQ (reference sequence). V lost 6 bases, J lost 3 bases, and 11 bases lay in between. This CDR3 is CASRPTGDYGYTF. CDR3 bases: TGTGCCAGCAGGCCGACGGGGGACTATGGCTACACCTTC.

This clonotype was counted between two and nine times. The V gene is TRBV5-1, the J gene TRBJ1-2; D call uncertain. This CDR3 region has 13 residues. V was pared by 5 bases and J by 4 bases, with 12 bases between. Looked up from germline, CDR1 is SGHRS and CDR2 is YFSETQ. CDR3 coding DNA: TGCGCCAGCAGTTACCAGGACCCCTATGGCTACACCTTC. It yields the protein CASSYQDPYGYTF.

The chain is built from TRBV11-2 and TRBJ2-3; TRBD2 matches at 13 bases. The CDR3 length is 16 residues. With V trimmed by 5 bases and J by 6 bases, 8 bases remained unmatched. The germline CDR1 and CDR2 sequences are SGHAT and FQNNGV. The chain's CDR3 is CASSPPGLAGVDTQYF. The DNA for the CDR3 is TGTGCCAGCAGCCCTCCCGGACTAGCGGGAGTTGATACGCAGTATTTT.

The genes are TRBV5-1 and TRBJ2-2, with D perhaps TRBD1 or TRBD2 (5 bases each). The V end was cut by 6 bases, the J end by 3 bases, with 12 bases between. Germline CDR1 reads SGHRS; CDR2 reads YFSETQ. The CDR3 sequence is 14 residues long. CDR3 in DNA: TGCGCCAGCACGGGGCTTGGGGACACCGGGGAGCTGTTTTTT. Protein sequence: CASTGLGDTGELFF. Full variable domain (rest looked up from reference TRBV5-1 and TRBJ2-2): KAGVTQTPRYLIKTRGQQVTLSCSPISGHRSVSWYQQTPGQGLQFLFEYFSETQRNKGNFPGRFSGRQFSNSRSEMNVSTLELGDSALYLCASTGLGDTGELFFGEGSRLTVL.

This clonotype was seen many times. The DNA for the CDR3 is TGTGCCAGCAGCCGATCCACAGATACGCAGTATTTT. Translating gives CASSRSTDTQYF. This chain links TRBV6-2 or TRBV6-3 with TRBJ2-3, with D unclear. Trimming stripped 6 bases from V and 2 bases from J, with 6 bases between. The CDR3 extends over 12 amino acids. CDR1 MNHEY and CDR2 SVGEGT come from the germline V gene.

This clonotype came up many times. The chain combines TRBV20-1 with TRBJ2-7; D call uncertain. The V gene's germline CDR1 is DFQATT and CDR2 SNEGSKA (reference sequence). This CDR3 is 12 amino acids long. V was clipped by 4 bases and J by 5 bases, with 12 bases between them. The CDR3 DNA reads as TGCAGTGCTACTGTCTCCCTCCACGAGCAGTACTTC. Translated: CSATVSLHEQYF.